The rows below give T cell receptor beta chains drawn from one sample of a study of OX40 agonist ivuxolimab in advanced cancers. Only in-frame clones appear in the TCRdb table, and some are missing; sequencing was by immunoSEQ multiplex PCR. The sample includes about 77,000 clones, about nine tenths of them seen just once. Sequences were derived from CD4+ or CD8+ T cells sorted from blood, sampled in a trial of the OX40 agonist ivuxolimab. The receptors come from an adult with an advanced solid tumor such as melanoma, head and neck, liver or kidney cancer. Both conserved end residues are part of each CDR3. D genes are given only for firm matches. A row's size may be missing; if present it is once, few, many or a size class.

len	v_gene	abundance	d_gene	j_gene	CDR3nt	CDR3aa
13	TRBV7-3	few	-	TRBJ2-2	TGTGCCAGCAGCTTAGGCGGGGCCGGGGAGCTGTTTTTT	CASSLGGAGELFF
14	TRBV30	-	-	TRBJ2-2	TGTGCCTTCCGGAGGTCTGATAGCCCCGGGGAGCTGTTTTTT	CAFRRSDSPGELFF
15	TRBV4-3	few	-	TRBJ2-2	TGCGCCAGCAGCCCCGGGGGGAGGGGGACCGGGGAGCTGTTTTTT	CASSPGGRGTGELFF
13	TRBV9	once	-	TRBJ1-1	TGTGCCAGCGCGGATGGGGCGAACACTGAAGCTTTCTTT	CASADGANTEAFF
14	TRBV27	few	TRBD2	TRBJ2-3	TGTGCCAGCAGTTTACGCGGGGGGGCCCCGGTTGAGTATTTT	CASSLRGGAPVEYF
16	TRBV19	-	-	TRBJ1-3	TGTGCCAGTAGTATACCGCAGGATTACTCTGGAAACACCATATATTTT	CASSIPQDYSGNTIYF
14	TRBV29-1	-	-	TRBJ2-4	TGCAGCGTTGTTCTGGTTCTAAGCAAAAACATTCAGTACTTC	CSVVLVLSKNIQYF
15	TRBV18	-	-	TRBJ2-7	TGTGCCAGCTCCCCGAGGGCAGGGGAGGCCTACGAGCAGTACTTC	CASSPRAGEAYEQYF
17	TRBV15	few	-	TRBJ2-6	TGTGCCACCAGCAGAGATAGGACTATCTCTGGGGCCAACGTCCTGACTTTC	CATSRDRTISGANVLTF
14	TRBV10-3	-	-	TRBJ2-2	TGTGCCATCAGTGAGGGTCCGAACACCGGGGAGCTGTTTTTT	CAISEGPNTGELFF
14	TRBV18	-	-	TRBJ1-4	TGTGCCAGCTCTCTGGGCAGGGGTAATGAAAAACTGTTTTTT	CASSLGRGNEKLFF
15	TRBV15	-	-	TRBJ2-1	TGTGCCACCAGCAGAGTGGTGGGGAAGGGGAATGAGCAGTTCTTC	CATSRVVGKGNEQFF
16	TRBV7-8	-	TRBD2	TRBJ2-5	TGTGCCAGCAGCCCGACGACTAGCGGGGGTGGGGAGACCCAGTACTTC	CASSPTTSGGGETQYF
16	TRBV4-3	-	TRBD2	TRBJ2-2	TGCGCCAGCAGCCAAGGAGCGGGAGGGTTGCGCGGGGAGCTGTTTTTT	CASSQGAGGLRGELFF
18	TRBV18	-	-	TRBJ2-1	TGTGCCAGCTCACCACCAACCCTCTCCGGGCGTGAAAGAAATGAGCAGTTCTTC	CASSPPTLSGRERNEQFF
13	TRBV6-6	-	-	TRBJ1-5	TGTGCCAGCAGTTACCTGGAGGATCAGCCCCAGCATTTT	CASSYLEDQPQHF
15	TRBV5-1	-	TRBD1	TRBJ1-6	TGCGCCAGCAGCTTGGAGGGACAGGGGAATTCACCCCTCCACTTT	CASSLEGQGNSPLHF
14	TRBV27	-	TRBD1	TRBJ1-3	TGTGCCAGCAGGAGACAGGGAGTTGGAAACACCATATATTTT	CASRRQGVGNTIYF
18	TRBV18	-	-	TRBJ1-6	TGTGCCAGCTCAACTTTCTCCGGGCCTAGCTCCTATAATTCACCCCTCCACTTT	CASSTFSGPSSYNSPLHF
13	TRBV9	-	-	TRBJ1-1	TGTGCCAGCAGCGTAGGCAGGGACACTGAAGCTTTCTTT	CASSVGRDTEAFF